In its sample, the clone carrying this TCR beta chain was seen a few times. Antigen specificity is unknown. This entry comes from a study of shared clonotypes between healthy human individuals. Study context: With ages of 18 to 49, the donors were two women and a few men. Whole-study results and caveats: Rarefaction revealed incomplete sorted-subset sequencing despite large depth. Of the naive CD4 clonotypes, around 4.9% were shared across a few donors.

Over several immunoSEQ plates, each subset's genomic DNA was distributed in even portions. Produced via immunoSEQ multiplex PCR; TCRdb's table is partial and in-frame only. The table shows over 400,000 clones, with around 96% occurring only once. This CDR3 is built from 15 residues. Per the germline V gene, CDR1 is SGHNT and CDR2 is YYREEE (reference sequence). V was clipped by 1 base and J by 8 bases; unmatched bases: 6. This clonotype originated in a woman between 25 and 40 years old in good health. The chain employs TRBV5-4 and TRBJ1-2; 12 bases fit TRBD1. Sequences were obtained from naive CD4+ T cells sorted from blood. Indicated subset: CD45RA+ positively selected. CDR3 in amino acids: CASSLPGQGARGYTF. The CDR3, as DNA: TGTGCCAGCAGCTTGCCGGGACAGGGGGCTCGAGGCTACACCTTC.